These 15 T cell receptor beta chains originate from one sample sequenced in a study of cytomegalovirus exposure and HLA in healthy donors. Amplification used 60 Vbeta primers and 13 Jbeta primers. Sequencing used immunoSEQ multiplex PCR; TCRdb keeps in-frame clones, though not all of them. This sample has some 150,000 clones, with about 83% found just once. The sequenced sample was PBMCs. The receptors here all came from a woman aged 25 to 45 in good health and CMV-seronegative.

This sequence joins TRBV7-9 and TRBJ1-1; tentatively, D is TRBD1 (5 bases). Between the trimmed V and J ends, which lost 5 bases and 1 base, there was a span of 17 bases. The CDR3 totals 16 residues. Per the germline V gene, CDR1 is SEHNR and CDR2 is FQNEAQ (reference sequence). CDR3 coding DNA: TGTGCCAGCAGCGCTGGGGCAGGGCAACCGAACACTGAAGCTTTCTTT. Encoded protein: CASSAGAGQPNTEAFF. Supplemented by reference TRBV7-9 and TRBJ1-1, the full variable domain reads DTGVSQNPRHKITKRGQNVTFRCDPISEHNRLYWYRQTLGQGPEFLTYFQNEAQLEKSRLLSDRFSAERPKGSFSTLEIQRTEQGDSAMYLCASSAGAGQPNTEAFFGQGTRLTVV.

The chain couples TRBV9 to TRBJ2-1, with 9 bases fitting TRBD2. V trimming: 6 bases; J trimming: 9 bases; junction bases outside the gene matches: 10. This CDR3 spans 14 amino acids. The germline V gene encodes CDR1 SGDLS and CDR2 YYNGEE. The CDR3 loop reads CASTRRGGVSEQFF. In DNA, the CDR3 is TGTGCCAGCACCAGGCGGGGGGGCGTTTCTGAGCAGTTCTTC.

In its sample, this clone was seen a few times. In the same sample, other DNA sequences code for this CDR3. CDR3 sequence (DNA): TGTGCCAGTAGTAGGACAGGGAACCACGAGCAGTACTTC. Amino acid sequence: CASSRTGNHEQYF. This chain connects TRBV19 to TRBJ2-7; TRBD1 aligns across 8 bases. V lost 4 bases to trimming and J lost 5 bases; unmatched junction nucleotides: 4. This CDR3 contains 13 residues. Germline assignment: CDR1 LNHDA and CDR2 SQIVND (reference sequence).

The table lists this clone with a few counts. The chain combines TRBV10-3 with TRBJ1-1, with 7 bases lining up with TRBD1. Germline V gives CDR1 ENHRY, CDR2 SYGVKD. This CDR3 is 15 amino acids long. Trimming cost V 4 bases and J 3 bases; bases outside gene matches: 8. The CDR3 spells CAISALQGWDTEAFF. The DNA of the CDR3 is TGTGCCATCAGTGCGCTACAGGGGTGGGACACTGAAGCTTTCTTT.

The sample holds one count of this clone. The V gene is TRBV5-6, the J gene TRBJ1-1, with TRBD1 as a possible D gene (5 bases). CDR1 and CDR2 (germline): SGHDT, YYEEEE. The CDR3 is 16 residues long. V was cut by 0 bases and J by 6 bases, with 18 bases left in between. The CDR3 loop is CASSLALENGASEAFF. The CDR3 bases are TGTGCCAGCAGCTTGGCTCTTGAAAATGGGGCTTCTGAAGCTTTCTTT.

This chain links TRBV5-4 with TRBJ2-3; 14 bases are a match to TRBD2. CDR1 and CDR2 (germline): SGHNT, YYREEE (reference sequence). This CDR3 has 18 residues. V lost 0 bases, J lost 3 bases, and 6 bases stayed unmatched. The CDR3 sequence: CASSLGLAGGRGTDTQYF. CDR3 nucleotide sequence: TGTGCCAGCAGCTTGGGACTAGCGGGAGGGAGAGGGACAGATACGCAGTATTTT.

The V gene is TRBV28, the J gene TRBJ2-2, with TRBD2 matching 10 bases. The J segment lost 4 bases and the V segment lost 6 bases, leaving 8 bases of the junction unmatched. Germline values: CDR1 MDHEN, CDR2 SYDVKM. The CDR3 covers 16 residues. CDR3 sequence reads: CASSQYRLAGTGELFF. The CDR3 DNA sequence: TGTGCCAGCAGCCAATATCGACTAGCGGGCACCGGGGAGCTGTTTTTT. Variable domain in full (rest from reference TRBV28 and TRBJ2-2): DVKVTQSSRYLVKRTGEKVFLECVQDMDHENMFWYRQDPGLGLRLIYFSYDVKMKEKGDIPEGYSVSREKKERFSLILESASTNQTSMYLCASSQYRLAGTGELFFGEGSRLTVL.

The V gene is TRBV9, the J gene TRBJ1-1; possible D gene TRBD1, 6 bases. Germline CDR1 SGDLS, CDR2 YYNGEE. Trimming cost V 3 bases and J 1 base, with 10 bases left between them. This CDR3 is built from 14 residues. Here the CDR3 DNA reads TGTGCCAGCAGCGCGACAGGTCCGAACACTGAAGCTTTCTTT. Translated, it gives CASSATGPNTEAFF. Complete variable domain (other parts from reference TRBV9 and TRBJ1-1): DSGVTQTPKHLITATGQRVTLRCSPRSGDLSVYWYQQSLDQGLQFLIQYYNGEERAKGNILERFSAQQFPDLHSELNLSSLELGDSALYFCASSATGPNTEAFFGQGTRLTVV.

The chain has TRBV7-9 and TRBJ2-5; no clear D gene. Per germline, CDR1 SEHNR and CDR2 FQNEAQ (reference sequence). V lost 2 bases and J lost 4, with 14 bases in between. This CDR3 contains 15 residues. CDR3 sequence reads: CASSLSLGPTETQYF. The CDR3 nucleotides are TGTGCCAGCAGCTTAAGCCTAGGCCCCACAGAGACCCAGTACTTC.

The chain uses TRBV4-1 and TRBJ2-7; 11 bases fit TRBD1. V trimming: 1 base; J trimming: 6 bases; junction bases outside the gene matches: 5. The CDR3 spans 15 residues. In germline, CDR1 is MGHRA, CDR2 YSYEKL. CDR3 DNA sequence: TGCGCCAGCAGCCAAGGCCGGGACAGGGGGTTCGAGCAGTACTTC. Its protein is CASSQGRDRGFEQYF.

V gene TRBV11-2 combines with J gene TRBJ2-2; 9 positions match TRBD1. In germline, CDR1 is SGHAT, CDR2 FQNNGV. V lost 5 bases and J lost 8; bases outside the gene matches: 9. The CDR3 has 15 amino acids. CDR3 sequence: CASSPRDRVTGELFF. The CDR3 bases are TGTGCCAGCAGCCCGAGGGACAGGGTTACTGGGGAGCTGTTTTTT.

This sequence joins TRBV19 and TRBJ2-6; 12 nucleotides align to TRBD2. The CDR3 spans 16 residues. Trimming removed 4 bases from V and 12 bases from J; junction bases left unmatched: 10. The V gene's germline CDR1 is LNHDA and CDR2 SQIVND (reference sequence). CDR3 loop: CASSRGLASGGAVLTF. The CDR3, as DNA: TGTGCCAGTAGTAGGGGCTTGGCTAGCGGGGGGGCCGTCCTGACTTTC.

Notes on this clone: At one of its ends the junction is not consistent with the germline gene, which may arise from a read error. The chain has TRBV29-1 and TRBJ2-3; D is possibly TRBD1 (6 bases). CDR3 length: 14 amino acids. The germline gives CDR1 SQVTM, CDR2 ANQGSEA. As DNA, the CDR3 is TGCAGCCTTGATTTAGGACAGCGAACGGATACGCAGTATTTT. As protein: CSLDLGQRTDTQYF.

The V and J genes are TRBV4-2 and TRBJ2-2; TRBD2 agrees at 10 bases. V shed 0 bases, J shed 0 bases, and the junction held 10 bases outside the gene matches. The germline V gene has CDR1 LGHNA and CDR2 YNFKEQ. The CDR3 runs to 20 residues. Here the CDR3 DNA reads TGTGCCAGCAGCCAAGATGGAGGTGCTAGCGGGGGATCGAACACCGGGGAGCTGTTTTTT. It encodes CASSQDGGASGGSNTGELFF.

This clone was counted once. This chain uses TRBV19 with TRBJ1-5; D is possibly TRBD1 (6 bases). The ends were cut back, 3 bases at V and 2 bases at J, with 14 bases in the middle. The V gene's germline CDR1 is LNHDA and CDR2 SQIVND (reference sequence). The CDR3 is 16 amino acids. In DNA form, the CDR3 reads TGTGCCAGTAGTATTCAGGAGGGGGGGGGCAATCAGCCCCAGCATTTT. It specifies CASSIQEGGGNQPQHF.